The 5 T cell receptor beta chains below come from one sample, sequenced in a study of a mutant IDH1 vaccine in newly diagnosed glioma. Profiling relied on immunoSEQ multiplex PCR, and the TCRdb table lists in-frame clones only, not all of them. The sample holds tens of thousands of clones, less than 80% seen once. Time point given: week 35, safety follow-up. Each vaccine dose was 300 ug of mutant IDH1 20-mer peptide, with topical imiquimod. Their antigen targets remain unknown. Sequencing used PBMCs, obtained from a glioma patient whose treatment included an IDH1 peptide vaccine. The receptor set was obtained from a man in his forties with glioma.

The chain has TRBV19 and TRBJ1-2, with 7 bases identical to TRBD1. There are 14 residues in the CDR3. CDR1 is LNHDA, CDR2 SQIVND, per germline (reference sequence). J was trimmed by 4 bases and V by 8 bases; bases with no gene match: 10. The CDR3 sequence: CASGFHRGAYGYTF. The CDR3, as DNA: TGTGCCAGTGGTTTCCACAGGGGCGCCTATGGCTACACCTTC.

The V call is TRBV6-6, the J call TRBJ2-7, with D perhaps TRBD2 (6 bases). Looked up from germline, CDR1 is MNHNY and CDR2 is SVGAGI (reference sequence). The V gene lost 2 bases and the J gene lost 2 bases, with 10 bases spanning the gap. The length of the CDR3 is 14 residues. The CDR3 DNA is TGTGCCAGCAGTTACCGCGGGGAAACCTACGAGCAGTACTTC. Translation gives CASSYRGETYEQYF.

The rearrangement joins TRBV15 to TRBJ1-2; 11 bases line up with TRBD1. The CDR3 runs to 16 residues. Trimming removed 8 bases from V and 1 base from J; junction bases left unmatched: 9. Germline lookup yields CDR1 LNHNV and CDR2 YYDKDF (reference sequence). The DNA for the CDR3 is TGTGCCACCCCGGACAGGGGGCGGGAGAGTAACTATGGCTACACCTTC. This gives the protein CATPDRGRESNYGYTF.

A remark on this clone: This CDR3 is also generated by other DNA sequences in the sample. This sequence joins TRBV5-5 and TRBJ1-5, with a tentative D call TRBD1 (5 bases). There are 14 residues in the CDR3. Trimming pared 0 bases from V and 5 bases from J, leaving 9 bases between. Germline CDR1 SGHKS, CDR2 YYEKEE (reference sequence). The CDR3 DNA follows: TGTGCCAGCAGCTTGGGACAGCTAGATCAGCCCCAGCATTTT. Its translation is CASSLGQLDQPQHF.

The chain links TRBV5-1 to TRBJ2-3; TRBD2 agrees at 8 bases. CDR3 length equals 17 residues. Germline values: CDR1 SGHRS, CDR2 YFSETQ. The J segment lost 0 bases and the V segment lost 4 bases, leaving 10 bases of the junction unmatched. The CDR3 protein is CASSPDRLALSTDTQYF. In DNA, the CDR3 is TGCGCCAGCAGCCCGGACAGACTAGCGCTTAGCACAGATACGCAGTATTTT. Drawing the rest from reference TRBV5-1 and TRBJ2-3, the complete variable domain is KAGVTQTPRYLIKTRGQQVTLSCSPISGHRSVSWYQQTPGQGLQFLFEYFSETQRNKGNFPGRFSGRQFSNSRSEMNVSTLELGDSALYLCASSPDRLALSTDTQYFGPGTRLTVL.